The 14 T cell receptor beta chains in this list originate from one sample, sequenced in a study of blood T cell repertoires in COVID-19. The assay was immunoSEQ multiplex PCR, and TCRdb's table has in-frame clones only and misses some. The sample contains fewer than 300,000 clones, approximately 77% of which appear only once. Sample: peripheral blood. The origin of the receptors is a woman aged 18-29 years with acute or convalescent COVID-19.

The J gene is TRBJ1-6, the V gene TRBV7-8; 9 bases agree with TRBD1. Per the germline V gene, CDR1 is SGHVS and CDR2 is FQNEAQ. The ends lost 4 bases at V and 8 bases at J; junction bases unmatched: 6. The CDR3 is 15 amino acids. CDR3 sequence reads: CASSSPDRGDSPLHF. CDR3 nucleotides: TGTGCCAGCAGCTCTCCCGACAGGGGGGATTCACCCCTCCACTTT.

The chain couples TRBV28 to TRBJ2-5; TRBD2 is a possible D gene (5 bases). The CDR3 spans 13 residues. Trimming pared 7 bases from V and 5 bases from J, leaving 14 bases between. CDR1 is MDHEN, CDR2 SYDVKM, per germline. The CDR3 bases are TGTGCCAGCACCCCAATCCCGGGGGAGACCCAGTACTTC. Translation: CASTPIPGETQYF.

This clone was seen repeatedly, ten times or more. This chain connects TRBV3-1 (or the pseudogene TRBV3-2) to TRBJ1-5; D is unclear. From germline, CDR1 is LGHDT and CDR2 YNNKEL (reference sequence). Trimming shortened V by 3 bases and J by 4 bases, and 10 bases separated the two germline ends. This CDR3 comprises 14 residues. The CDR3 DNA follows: TGTGCCAGCAGCCAGATGGGCTTGAATCAGCCCCAGCATTTT. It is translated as CASSQMGLNQPQHF.

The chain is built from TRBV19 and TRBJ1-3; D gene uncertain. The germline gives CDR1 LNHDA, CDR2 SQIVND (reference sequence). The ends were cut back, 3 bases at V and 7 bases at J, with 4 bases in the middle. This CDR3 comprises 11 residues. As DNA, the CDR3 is TGTGCCAGTAGTATCGGGAACACCATATATTTT. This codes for CASSIGNTIYF.

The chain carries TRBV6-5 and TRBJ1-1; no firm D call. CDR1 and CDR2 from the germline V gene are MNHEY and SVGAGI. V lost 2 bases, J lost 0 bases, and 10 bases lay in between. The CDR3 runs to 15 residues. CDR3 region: CASSYGGIMNTEAFF. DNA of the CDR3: TGTGCCAGCAGTTACGGAGGAATCATGAACACTGAAGCTTTCTTT.

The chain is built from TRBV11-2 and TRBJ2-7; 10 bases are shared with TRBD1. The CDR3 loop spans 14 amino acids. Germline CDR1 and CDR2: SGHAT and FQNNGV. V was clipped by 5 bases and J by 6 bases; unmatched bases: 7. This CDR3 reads CASSQRTGGAEQYF. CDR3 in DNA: TGTGCCAGCAGCCAGAGGACAGGGGGTGCCGAGCAGTACTTC.

In DNA, the CDR3 is TGTGCCAGCAGCTTAGCCAGCGGGAGTGCCGAGCAGTACTTC. Protein sequence: CASSLASGSAEQYF. The J gene is TRBJ2-7, the V gene TRBV7-2; 8 bases match TRBD2. With V trimmed by 0 bases and J by 6 bases, 4 bases remained unmatched. Germline lookup yields CDR1 SGHTA and CDR2 FQGNSA. This CDR3 is 14 amino acids long. Variable domain in full (rest from reference TRBV7-2 and TRBJ2-7): GAGVSQSPSNKVTEKGKDVELRCDPISGHTALYWYRQSLGQGLEFLIYFQGNSAPDKSGLPSDRFSAERTGGSVSTLTIQRTQQEDSAVYLCASSLASGSAEQYFGPGTRLTVT.

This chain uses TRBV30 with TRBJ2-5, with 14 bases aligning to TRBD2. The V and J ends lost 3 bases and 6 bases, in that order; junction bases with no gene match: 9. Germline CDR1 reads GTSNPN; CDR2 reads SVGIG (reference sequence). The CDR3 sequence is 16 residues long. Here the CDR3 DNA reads TGTGCCTGGAGCAATACCGGGACTAGCGGGAGAAAGACCCAGTACTTC. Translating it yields CAWSNTGTSGRKTQYF. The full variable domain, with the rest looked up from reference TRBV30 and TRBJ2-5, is SQTIHQWPATLVQPVGSPLSLECTVEGTSNPNLYWYRQAAGRGLQLLFYSVGIGQISSEVPQNLSASRPQDRQFILSSKKLLLSDSGFYLCAWSNTGTSGRKTQYFGPGTRLLVL.

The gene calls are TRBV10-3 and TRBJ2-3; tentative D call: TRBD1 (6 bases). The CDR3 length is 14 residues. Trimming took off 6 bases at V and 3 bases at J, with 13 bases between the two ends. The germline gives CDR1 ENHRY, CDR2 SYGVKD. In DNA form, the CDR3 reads TGTGCCATCAGGGACAGTCGGTTAACAGATACGCAGTATTTT. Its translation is CAIRDSRLTDTQYF.

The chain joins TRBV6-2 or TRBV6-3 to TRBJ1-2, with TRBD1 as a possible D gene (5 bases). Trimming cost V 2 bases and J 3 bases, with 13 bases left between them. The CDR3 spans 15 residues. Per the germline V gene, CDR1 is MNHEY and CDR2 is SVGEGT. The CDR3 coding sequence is TGTGCCAGCAGTTACGGGCAGGGACTGGACTATGGCTACACCTTC. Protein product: CASSYGQGLDYGYTF.

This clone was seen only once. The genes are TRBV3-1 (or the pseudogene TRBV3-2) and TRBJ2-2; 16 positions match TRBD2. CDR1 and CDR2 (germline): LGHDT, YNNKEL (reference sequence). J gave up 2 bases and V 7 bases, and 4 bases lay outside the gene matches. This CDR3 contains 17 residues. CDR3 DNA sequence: TGTGCCAGCAAGGGACTAGCGGGAGGGTACAACACCGGGGAGCTGTTTTTT. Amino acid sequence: CASKGLAGGYNTGELFF.

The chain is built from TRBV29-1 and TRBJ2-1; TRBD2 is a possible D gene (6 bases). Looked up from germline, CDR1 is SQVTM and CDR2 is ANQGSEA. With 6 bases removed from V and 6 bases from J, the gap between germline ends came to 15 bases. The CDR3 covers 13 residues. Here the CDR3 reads CSVGDFSPNEQFF. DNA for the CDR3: TGCAGCGTGGGGGACTTTTCTCCCAATGAGCAGTTCTTC.

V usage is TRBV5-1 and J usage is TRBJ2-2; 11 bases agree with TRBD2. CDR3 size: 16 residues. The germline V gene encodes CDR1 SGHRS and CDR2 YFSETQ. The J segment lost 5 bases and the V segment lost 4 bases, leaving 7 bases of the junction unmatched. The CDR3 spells CASSHPTSGRTGELFF. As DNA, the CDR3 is TGCGCCAGCAGCCACCCAACTAGCGGGAGAACCGGGGAGCTGTTTTTT.

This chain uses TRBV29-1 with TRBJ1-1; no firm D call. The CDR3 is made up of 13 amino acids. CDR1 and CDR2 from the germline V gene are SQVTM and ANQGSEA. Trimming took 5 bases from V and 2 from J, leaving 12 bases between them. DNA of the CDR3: TGCAGCGTTAAGGACTGGGTTAACACTGAAGCTTTCTTT. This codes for CSVKDWVNTEAFF.